A selection of T cell receptor beta chains follows, all from one sample in a study of shared clonotypes between healthy human individuals. Sequenced by immunoSEQ multiplex PCR; TCRdb stores in-frame clones only, minus some. Of approximately 620,000 clones listed, roughly 97% are singletons. The sequenced material came from naive CD4+ T cells sorted from blood. The receptor set was obtained from a woman under 40 in good health. Each CDR3 is given with its conserved first and last residue. D genes are given only for firm matches. The listing skips clone size in some rows; elsewhere it reads once, few, many or a size class.

j_call: TRBJ1-3; d_call: NA; v_call: TRBV7-8; clone_size: NA; cdr3_nt: TGTGCCAGCAGCCCACAAACCAGGGGATTCTCTGGAAACACCATATATTTT; cdr3_aa: CASSPQTRGFSGNTIYF
j_call: TRBJ2-7; d_call: NA; v_call: TRBV7-2; clone_size: NA; cdr3_nt: TGTGCCAGCAGCTCCCAACAGGCAGAGGGGCAGTACTTC; cdr3_aa: CASSSQQAEGQYF
j_call: TRBJ2-6; d_call: NA; v_call: TRBV19; clone_size: NA; cdr3_nt: TGTGCCAGTAGTATAGTGGGGGCCGGGGCCAACGTCCTGACTTTC; cdr3_aa: CASSIVGAGANVLTF
j_call: TRBJ2-7; d_call: TRBD1; v_call: TRBV2; clone_size: NA; cdr3_nt: TGTGCCAGCAGGCGGACAGGGGGCTCCTACGAGCAGTACTTC; cdr3_aa: CASRRTGGSYEQYF
j_call: TRBJ2-7; d_call: TRBD1; v_call: TRBV5-5; clone_size: NA; cdr3_nt: TGTGCCAGCAGCCAGGACAGGGACGAGCAGTACTTC; cdr3_aa: CASSQDRDEQYF
j_call: TRBJ2-1; d_call: NA; v_call: TRBV9; clone_size: NA; cdr3_nt: TGTGCCAGCAGCCTCCGGGATTCGGGTTACAATGAGCAGTTCTTC; cdr3_aa: CASSLRDSGYNEQFF
j_call: TRBJ1-4; d_call: NA; v_call: TRBV27; clone_size: NA; cdr3_nt: TGTGCCAGCAGTTTCGCAGGGGAGAATGAAAAACTGTTTTTT; cdr3_aa: CASSFAGENEKLFF
j_call: TRBJ2-1; d_call: TRBD2; v_call: TRBV5-1; clone_size: once; cdr3_nt: TGCGCCAGCAGCACGTCCGGGACTAGTTATGGTGAGCAGTTCTTC; cdr3_aa: CASSTSGTSYGEQFF
j_call: TRBJ2-1; d_call: NA; v_call: TRBV18; clone_size: NA; cdr3_nt: TGTGCCAGCTCACCAGGCCTAGCGAGGAATGAGCAGTTCTTC; cdr3_aa: CASSPGLARNEQFF
j_call: TRBJ1-2; d_call: NA; v_call: TRBV28; clone_size: once; cdr3_nt: TGTGCCAGCAGTTTTAGTCCGATAAACTATGGCTACACCTTC; cdr3_aa: CASSFSPINYGYTF
j_call: TRBJ2-1; d_call: TRBD2; v_call: TRBV12-5; clone_size: NA; cdr3_nt: TGTGCTAGTGGTTTCTCTAGCGGCAATGAGCAGTTCTTC; cdr3_aa: CASGFSSGNEQFF
j_call: TRBJ2-7; d_call: TRBD1; v_call: TRBV7-2; clone_size: NA; cdr3_nt: TGTGCCAGCAGCTGGCGGACAGGTCCATCCTACGAGCAGTACTTC; cdr3_aa: CASSWRTGPSYEQYF
j_call: TRBJ2-5; d_call: TRBD1; v_call: TRBV5-4; clone_size: NA; cdr3_nt: TGTGCCAGCACAGGGGGAGAGACCCAGTACTTC; cdr3_aa: CASTGGETQYF
j_call: TRBJ1-2; d_call: NA; v_call: TRBV19; clone_size: NA; cdr3_nt: TGTGCCACCGCGCCAGAAGGTTGGGATGGCTACACCTTC; cdr3_aa: CATAPEGWDGYTF
j_call: TRBJ2-7; d_call: NA; v_call: TRBV2; clone_size: NA; cdr3_nt: TGTGCCAGCAATGGCTGGGGGAGTCGAGGTGGCGAGCAGTACTTC; cdr3_aa: CASNGWGSRGGEQYF
j_call: TRBJ2-2; d_call: NA; v_call: TRBV19; clone_size: NA; cdr3_nt: TGTGCCAGTAGTATGGCAGGGAGGTCGTCCGGGGAGCTGTTTTTT; cdr3_aa: CASSMAGRSSGELFF
j_call: TRBJ2-5; d_call: NA; v_call: TRBV4-1; clone_size: NA; cdr3_nt: TGCGCCAGCAGCCCGCGGCCGACAGCGCAAGAGACCCAGTACTTC; cdr3_aa: CASSPRPTAQETQYF
j_call: TRBJ1-5; d_call: NA; v_call: TRBV6-1; clone_size: few; cdr3_nt: TGTGCCAGCACGATGGATTATAGCAATCAGCCCCAGCATTTT; cdr3_aa: CASTMDYSNQPQHF
j_call: TRBJ2-7; d_call: NA; v_call: TRBV28; clone_size: NA; cdr3_nt: TGTGCCAGCAGTAATCACTACGAGCAGTACTTC; cdr3_aa: CASSNHYEQYF
j_call: TRBJ2-7; d_call: NA; v_call: TRBV18; clone_size: NA; cdr3_nt: TGTGCCAGCTCACCCCCGGCCCTAGCGACCTACGAGCAGTACTTC; cdr3_aa: CASSPPALATYEQYF
j_call: TRBJ2-7; d_call: NA; v_call: TRBV7-8; clone_size: NA; cdr3_nt: TGTGCCAGCAGCTCCTTATATGGTTTCGAGCAGTACTTC; cdr3_aa: CASSSLYGFEQYF
j_call: TRBJ1-2; d_call: NA; v_call: TRBV19; clone_size: NA; cdr3_nt: TGTGCCAGTAGTAGCCAAAGTGCACAGGGAGTAGGTGGCTACACCTTC; cdr3_aa: CASSSQSAQGVGGYTF
j_call: TRBJ1-5; d_call: TRBD1; v_call: TRBV5-1; clone_size: NA; cdr3_nt: TGCGCCAGCAGCTTGGACACAGGGGACAATCAGCCCCAGCATTTT; cdr3_aa: CASSLDTGDNQPQHF
j_call: TRBJ2-3; d_call: TRBD2; v_call: TRBV18; clone_size: NA; cdr3_nt: TGTGCCAGCTCACCGAGTCTAGCGGGAGGTTGGCAGTATTTT; cdr3_aa: CASSPSLAGGWQYF
j_call: TRBJ2-2; d_call: TRBD1; v_call: TRBV19; clone_size: NA; cdr3_nt: TGTGCCAGTAGTATAGAGGGACAGGTATTAAACACCGGGGAGCTGTTTTTT; cdr3_aa: CASSIEGQVLNTGELFF
j_call: TRBJ1-1; d_call: NA; v_call: TRBV25-1; clone_size: NA; cdr3_nt: TGTGCCAGCAGTGAAAGAGGGAGTCCCTACACTGAAGCTTTCTTT; cdr3_aa: CASSERGSPYTEAFF
j_call: TRBJ2-7; d_call: NA; v_call: TRBV18; clone_size: NA; cdr3_nt: TGTGCCAGCTCACCCGTGGGGAGCACCTACGAGCAGTACTTC; cdr3_aa: CASSPVGSTYEQYF
j_call: TRBJ2-1; d_call: NA; v_call: TRBV18; clone_size: NA; cdr3_nt: TGTGCCAGCTCACCCTTGGGGTGGAATGAGCAGTTCTTC; cdr3_aa: CASSPLGWNEQFF